What follows are 27 T cell receptor beta chains derived from one specimen sequenced in a study of radiotherapy plus CTLA-4 blockade in lung cancer. Data came from immunoSEQ multiplex PCR; TCRdb stores just in-frame clones and leaves some out. The table shows 40,000 to 45,000 clones, with around 77% occurring only once. Specimen: peripheral blood, collected from a patient treated with radiotherapy plus ipilimumab. The source is a human donor with non-small cell lung cancer whose response to radiotherapy plus ipilimumab could not be evaluated.

In this sample, this clone turned up once. V and J are TRBV5-6 and TRBJ1-5; a possible D gene is TRBD1 (6 bases). V lost 2 bases to trimming and J lost 0 bases, with 6 bases between them. This CDR3 is built from 14 residues. The germline CDR1 and CDR2 sequences are SGHDT and YYEEEE. CDR3 in amino acids: CASSFRGSNQPQHF. CDR3 in DNA: TGTGCCAGCAGCTTCAGGGGTAGCAATCAGCCCCAGCATTTT.

This clone was counted a single time. The chain uses TRBV4-2 and TRBJ2-7, with 7 nucleotides matching TRBD1. CDR1 LGHNA and CDR2 YNFKEQ come from the germline V gene. CDR3 length: 16 amino acids. The V gene end was trimmed by 1 base and the J gene end by 2 bases; junction bases not matched to a gene: 8. This chain's CDR3 is CASSQAQGQGAYEQYF. The CDR3 nucleotides are TGTGCCAGCAGCCAAGCCCAGGGGCAGGGGGCCTACGAGCAGTACTTC.

In nucleotides, the CDR3 is TGCGCCAGCAGCTATGGTAGGGGAGGAGGAAACACCATATATTTT. It is translated as CASSYGRGGGNTIYF. The genes are TRBV5-1 and TRBJ1-3, with D possibly being TRBD1 (5 bases). Germline CDR1 reads SGHRS; CDR2 reads YFSETQ. Trimming stripped 3 bases from V and 4 bases from J, with 14 bases between. The CDR3 runs 15 residues.

The chain employs TRBV7-6 and TRBJ2-1; 9 nucleotides agree with TRBD2. After removal of 0 bases from V and 9 bases from J, the junction contained 12 bases not matched to a gene. CDR3 length: 17 amino acids. Germline V gives CDR1 SGHVS, CDR2 FNYEAQ. CDR3 bases: TGTGCCAGCAGCTTAGCCTCAGGAGCGGGAGGCCCTGGTGAGCAGTTCTTC. It is translated as CASSLASGAGGPGEQFF.

The chain uses TRBV28 and TRBJ2-5; D possibly corresponds to TRBD2 (7 bases). CDR3 size: 15 residues. The V and J ends lost 2 bases and 3 bases respectively, with 13 bases between them. The germline CDR1 and CDR2 sequences are MDHEN and SYDVKM. DNA for the CDR3: TGTGCCAGCAGTTTAGGAGGGGGGGGCAAAGAGACCCAGTACTTC. Protein: CASSLGGGGKETQYF.

About this clone itself: Different DNA sequences within this sample yield the same CDR3. The chain employs TRBV9 and TRBJ2-7; tentatively, D is TRBD1 (6 bases). The CDR3 is 12 residues long. V lost 3 bases to trimming and J lost 4 bases, with 8 bases between them. Germline V CDR1 and CDR2: SGDLS, YYNGEE. CDR3 region: CASSAQGYEQYF. In DNA form, the CDR3 reads TGTGCCAGCAGCGCACAGGGTTACGAGCAGTACTTC.

The chain employs TRBV4-1 and TRBJ2-3; D unclear. CDR3 size: 14 residues. Germline-derived CDR1 and CDR2 are MGHRA and YSYEKL. V shed 7 bases and J shed 3 bases, with 14 bases lying between them. CDR3 coding DNA: TGCGCCAGCAACCCTACCCCGATTACAGATACGCAGTATTTT. The encoded protein is CASNPTPITDTQYF.

The chain combines TRBV5-5 with TRBJ2-7, with TRBD2 identical over 7 bases. This CDR3 region has 15 residues. The junction had 6 bases not matched to a gene; V was cut back by 0 bases and J by 3 bases. Germline V lookup: CDR1 SGHKS, CDR2 YYEKEE (reference sequence). CDR3 sequence (DNA): TGTGCCAGCAGCTTGGAGGCGCGGGAGTACTACGAGCAGTACTTC. Protein product: CASSLEAREYYEQYF.

This clone occurred once. The rearrangement joins TRBV18 to TRBJ1-2, with a weak D call TRBD1 (6 bases). V was shortened by 3 bases and J by 6 bases, with 11 bases between the two germline ends. Germline CDR1 and CDR2: KGHSH and LQKENI. The CDR3 spans 13 residues. The CDR3 region is CASSPGQSDGYTF. The CDR3 nucleotides read TGTGCCAGCTCACCTGGACAGAGCGATGGCTACACCTTC. Full variable domain (remainder filled in from reference TRBV18 and TRBJ1-2): NAGVMQNPRHLVRRRGQEARLRCSPMKGHSHVYWYRQLPEEGLKFMVYLQKENIIDESGMPKERFSAEFPKEGPSILRIQQVVRGDSAAYFCASSPGQSDGYTFGSGTRLTVV.

The V call is TRBV19, the J call TRBJ2-5, with 8 bases matching TRBD1. CDR1 and CDR2 (germline): LNHDA, SQIVND (reference sequence). Trimming cost V 7 bases and J 4 bases; bases outside gene matches: 8. The CDR3 spans 14 residues. CDR3 in amino acids: CASMKQGAVETQYF. The CDR3 DNA reads TGTGCCAGTATGAAGCAGGGGGCTGTAGAGACCCAGTACTTC.

The CDR3 nucleotides are TGTGCTAGCCAGGGGGCAGGGAATCAGCCCCAGCATTTT. Its protein product is CASQGAGNQPQHF. The chain uses TRBV12-5 and TRBJ1-5, with 8 nucleotides matching TRBD1. The length of the CDR3 is 13 residues. V gave up 9 bases and J gave up 4 bases; unmatched junction bases: 5. Germline V CDR1 and CDR2: LGHNT, FRNRAP.

This chain's CDR3 is CASSVQVREELFF. In DNA form, the CDR3 reads TGTGCCAGCAGCGTTCAAGTACGCGAGGAGCTGTTTTTT. J is TRBJ2-2 and V is TRBV4-2, with no clear D. V was pared by 5 bases and J by 10 bases, with 14 bases between. CDR3 length: 13 residues. The germline gives CDR1 LGHNA, CDR2 YNFKEQ.

This clone has a handful of counts. One end of the junction fails to match germline, which may point to a read error. Here the CDR3 reads CASTLSALGRDSNYGYTF. The CDR3 nucleotides are TGTGCCAGCACCTTATCGGCGCTTGGCAGGGATTCTAACTATGGCTACACCTTC. The chain uses TRBV7-9 and TRBJ1-2; D perhaps matches TRBD1 (5 bases). From germline, CDR1 is SEHNR and CDR2 FQNEAQ (reference sequence). The CDR3 is made up of 18 amino acids.

The chain couples TRBV18 to TRBJ2-2; 7 bases are shared with TRBD2. Germline lookup yields CDR1 KGHSH and CDR2 LQKENI. This CDR3 has 16 amino acids. The V segment lost 2 bases and the J segment 2 bases; nucleotides outside the gene matches: 5. The CDR3, as DNA: TGTGCCAGCTCACCAAGAGGGACTACAAACACCGGGGAGCTGTTTTTT. Its protein product is CASSPRGTTNTGELFF.

V gene TRBV4-1 combines with J gene TRBJ1-2; D uncertain. CDR3 length: 16 amino acids. V lost 7 bases, J lost 1 base, and 19 bases lay in between. CDR1 is MGHRA, CDR2 YSYEKL, per germline. In DNA, the CDR3 is TGCGCCAGCACCCCAAGGGAGGGAAGCGATAACTATGGCTACACCTTC. It specifies CASTPREGSDNYGYTF.

This chain connects TRBV6-4 to TRBJ2-3; D is perhaps TRBD1 (6 bases). The CDR3 consists of 15 residues. CDR1 MRHNA and CDR2 SNTAGT come from the germline V gene. V lost 6 bases and J lost 0, with 13 bases in between. The CDR3 DNA sequence: TGTGCCAGCAGCCTTACAGGGATCAGCACAGATACGCAGTATTTT. It encodes CASSLTGISTDTQYF.

The chain is built from TRBV28 and TRBJ1-2, with a tentative D call TRBD1 (6 bases). The CDR3 extends over 16 amino acids. From germline, CDR1 is MDHEN and CDR2 SYDVKM. V was cut by 4 bases and J by 7 bases, with 22 bases left in between. Written as DNA, the CDR3 is TGTGCCAGCAGTTCTTCCCTCCAGGGCCGCAGGGGTGGCTACACCTTC. Translated: CASSSSLQGRRGGYTF.

The chain combines TRBV7-3 with TRBJ1-2, with 9 bases fitting TRBD1. Germline CDR1 reads SGHTA; CDR2 reads FQGTGA. The V and J ends lost 2 bases and 11 bases, in that order; junction bases with no gene match: 21. The CDR3 contains 18 residues. The chain's CDR3 is CASSLVARGTGNPRGYTF. The CDR3 nucleotides read TGTGCCAGCAGCTTAGTCGCTCGCGGGACAGGGAACCCTCGGGGGTACACCTTC.

This clone showed up just a few times. V usage is TRBV5-1 and J usage is TRBJ2-5, with D uncertain. The V end was cut by 4 bases, the J end by 11 bases, with 15 bases between. This CDR3 has 12 amino acids. Germline assignment: CDR1 SGHRS and CDR2 YFSETQ. The CDR3 DNA sequence: TGCGCCAGCAGCCTAACGACTTATGAGCAGTACTTC. Its translation is CASSLTTYEQYF.

As DNA, the CDR3 is TGTGCCAGCTCACCGCGACTAGGGCCTGGATATCGGCAGTACTTC. Its protein product is CASSPRLGPGYRQYF. The chain carries TRBV18 and TRBJ2-7; perhaps TRBD2 as D (6 bases). The CDR3 consists of 15 residues. CDR1 KGHSH and CDR2 LQKENI come from the germline V gene. V shed 3 bases and J shed 9 bases, with 21 bases lying between them.

This chain links TRBV6-5 with TRBJ1-3, with D possibly TRBD1 on 6 matching bases. Germline values: CDR1 MNHEY, CDR2 SVGAGI. The CDR3 covers 14 residues. V lost 6 bases and J 8 bases, leaving 17 bases between the germline ends. CDR3 coding DNA: TGTGCCAGCAGACAAGACTCAGGGGTTGACACCATATATTTT. Protein sequence: CASRQDSGVDTIYF.

This clone has only one observation. CDR3 nucleotide sequence: TGTGCCAGCAGTATCAGTGATGGCTACACCTTC. This gives the protein CASSISDGYTF. V is TRBV28 and J is TRBJ1-2; D not resolved. Trimming cost V 5 bases and J 6 bases, with 7 bases left between them. The CDR3 spans 11 residues. The germline CDR1 and CDR2 sequences are MDHEN and SYDVKM.

V gene TRBV9 combines with J gene TRBJ1-2; D gene ambiguous. Trimming pared 7 bases from V and 4 bases from J, leaving 23 bases between. CDR3 length: 16 residues. In germline, CDR1 is SGDLS, CDR2 YYNGEE. The CDR3 is CASCGEYSRKIYGYTF. CDR3 DNA: TGTGCCAGCTGCGGTGAGTACTCAAGAAAGATCTATGGCTACACCTTC. The variable domain in full, with the rest retrieved from reference TRBV9 and TRBJ1-2, is DSGVTQTPKHLITATGQRVTLRCSPRSGDLSVYWYQQSLDQGLQFLIQYYNGEERAKGNILERFSAQQFPDLHSELNLSSLELGDSALYFCASCGEYSRKIYGYTFGSGTRLTVV.

The J gene is TRBJ1-2, the V gene TRBV7-2; 9 nucleotides match TRBD1. V trimming: 5 bases; J trimming: 2 bases; junction bases outside the gene matches: 6. Germline V lookup: CDR1 SGHTA, CDR2 FQGNSA. The CDR3 length is 15 residues. The CDR3 reads CASSADRGRNYGYTF. The CDR3 DNA sequence: TGTGCCAGCAGCGCGGACAGGGGTAGGAACTATGGCTACACCTTC.

The chain has TRBV4-3 and TRBJ2-1; 9 bases agree with TRBD2. This CDR3 has 16 residues. CDR1 LGHNA and CDR2 YSLEER come from the germline V gene. Trimming at V came to 2 bases and at J to 2 bases, leaving 4 bases not matched to a gene. CDR3 in DNA: TGCGCCAGCAGCCAACGTAGCGGGAGACCCTACAATGAGCAGTTCTTC. Amino acids: CASSQRSGRPYNEQFF.

The chain is built from TRBV19 and TRBJ2-7, with 8 bases lining up with TRBD1. This CDR3 contains 14 residues. Trimming took 4 bases from V and 4 from J; bases not matched to a gene: 6. CDR1 and CDR2 (germline): LNHDA, SQIVND (reference sequence). The CDR3 protein is CASSSSNRGYEQYF. Written as DNA, the CDR3 is TGTGCCAGTAGTAGTTCGAACAGGGGGTACGAGCAGTACTTC.

The chain couples TRBV18 to TRBJ1-2, with TRBD1 matching 7 bases. The junction had 7 bases not matched to a gene; V was cut back by 3 bases and J by 3 bases. CDR1 KGHSH and CDR2 LQKENI come from the germline V gene. CDR3 size: 15 residues. The chain's CDR3 is CASSPPTGADYGYTF. The DNA for the CDR3 is TGTGCCAGCTCACCCCCTACAGGGGCTGACTATGGCTACACCTTC.